The sequence of this TCR beta chain was determined in a study of OX40 agonist ivuxolimab in advanced cancers. Study-level points and caveats: By week 6 at 0.1 to 3.0 mg/kg, blood CD4+ and CD8+ T cells had expanded clonally.

CDR3 length: 12 amino acids. Germline V CDR1 and CDR2: GTSNPN, SVGIG (reference sequence). Trimming left V 5 bases short and J 0 bases short, with 8 bases between. Remarks on this clone: Antigen specificity is unknown.

Method: immunoSEQ multiplex PCR; TCRdb's copy keeps in-frame clones and lacks some. The repertoire holds 60,000 to 90,000 clones, with 65% to 90% as singletons. The sequence was obtained from an adult with an advanced solid tumor such as melanoma, head and neck, liver or kidney cancer. Sequenced here: CD4+ or CD8+ T cells sorted from blood, sampled in a trial of the OX40 agonist ivuxolimab. The rearrangement uses TRBV30 and TRBJ2-7, with TRBD1 as a possible D gene (6 bases). The CDR3 is CAWGDNSYEQYF. As DNA, the CDR3 is TGTGCCTGGGGGGACAACTCCTACGAGCAGTACTTC.